This is a list of T cell receptor beta chains from one sample in a study of human thymus T cells. Assay: immunoSEQ multiplex PCR; the TCRdb copy retains only in-frame clones and omits some. The data hold 35,000 to 45,000 clones, with over 85% observed a single time. The sequenced material came from blood. These receptors all stem from a boy under two years old with a congenital heart defect but otherwise immunologically healthy. The CDR3 runs from the conserved cysteine through the conserved F or W. Each record gives: D gene, V gene, clone size, J gene, CDR3 protein, CDR3 DNA. The D gene is left open where the match is weak. Only some rows state a clone size, as once, few, many or a class for expanded clones.

.	TRBV11-1	.	TRBJ1-2	CASSFRDSNYGYTF	TGTGCCAGCAGCTTCAGGGATTCTAACTATGGCTACACCTTC
.	TRBV28	once	TRBJ1-2	CASSSPGNYGYTF	TGTGCCAGCAGTTCACCCGGAAACTATGGCTACACCTTC
.	TRBV9	.	TRBJ1-2	CASSVDIFNYGYTF	TGTGCCAGCAGCGTAGACATATTTAACTATGGCTACACCTTC
TRBD1	TRBV9	.	TRBJ2-5	CASSVGAFDRGRETQYF	TGTGCCAGCAGCGTAGGAGCCTTTGACAGGGGGCGAGAGACCCAGTACTTC
.	TRBV5-6	.	TRBJ1-5	CASSAGVGYSNQPQHF	TGTGCCAGCAGCGCTGGAGTAGGGTATAGCAATCAGCCCCAGCATTTT
.	TRBV5-1	.	TRBJ2-2	CASSLSSPTGGELFF	TGCGCCAGCAGCTTGAGTAGCCCCACGGGGGGGGAGCTGTTTTTT
.	TRBV7-2	few	TRBJ1-5	CASSLQSNQPQHF	TGTGCCAGCAGCTTACAGAGCAATCAGCCCCAGCATTTT
.	TRBV7-9	.	TRBJ1-2	CASSENYGYTF	TGTGCCAGCAGCGAGAACTATGGCTACACCTTC
.	TRBV7-2	.	TRBJ2-5	CASSFRGAGQETQYF	TGTGCCAGCAGCTTTCGGGGAGCTGGGCAAGAGACCCAGTACTTC
.	TRBV7-2	.	TRBJ2-7	CASSLSGSYEQYF	TGTGCCAGCAGCTTATCAGGGAGCTACGAGCAGTACTTC
TRBD2	TRBV5-4	.	TRBJ2-5	CASSFGTSGAQETQYF	TGTGCCAGCAGCTTTGGGACTAGCGGGGCCCAAGAGACCCAGTACTTC
TRBD2	TRBV7-2	.	TRBJ2-7	CASSRLGRGGSYEQYF	TGTGCCAGCAGCCGTTTGGGGCGGGGGGGCTCCTACGAGCAGTACTTC
.	TRBV30	few	TRBJ2-2	CAWRRMTTNTGELFF	TGTGCCTGGAGACGAATGACTACGAACACCGGGGAGCTGTTTTTT
.	TRBV18	.	TRBJ2-5	CASSPPEETQYF	TGTGCCAGCTCACCACCGGAAGAGACCCAGTACTTC
TRBD2	TRBV7-2	.	TRBJ2-7	CASSLIKRGVGEQYF	TGTGCCAGCAGCTTAATCAAGCGGGGGGTAGGGGAGCAGTACTTC
TRBD1	TRBV5-1	few	TRBJ1-5	CASSSGGSNQPQHF	TGCGCCAGCAGCTCAGGGGGCAGCAATCAGCCCCAGCATTTT
.	TRBV27	.	TRBJ1-2	CASSLFPLQNGYTF	TGTGCCAGCAGTTTATTTCCCCTTCAGAATGGCTACACCTTC
.	TRBV6-5	.	TRBJ2-7	CASSSLRETYEQYF	TGTGCCAGCAGCTCCCTACGGGAAACCTACGAGCAGTACTTC
TRBD1	TRBV7-3	.	TRBJ1-2	CASSQDRGYGYTF	TGTGCCAGCAGCCAGGACAGGGGCTATGGCTACACCTTC
TRBD2	TRBV5-1	.	TRBJ2-7	CASSSGTSAYEQYF	TGCGCCAGCAGCTCCGGGACTAGCGCCTACGAGCAGTACTTC
.	TRBV6-5	.	TRBJ1-5	CASSRQSSNQPQHF	TGTGCCAGCAGTCGACAGTCTAGCAATCAGCCCCAGCATTTT
.	TRBV7-9	.	TRBJ1-2	CASSHPGQVAYGYTF	TGTGCCAGCAGCCATCCGGGACAAGTGGCATATGGCTACACCTTC
TRBD1	TRBV27	.	TRBJ1-1	CASTWFQGADEAFF	TGTGCCAGCACCTGGTTTCAGGGGGCAGATGAAGCTTTCTTT
.	TRBV6-5	.	TRBJ1-1	CASSPTRHTEAFF	TGTGCCAGCAGTCCAACCCGGCACACTGAAGCTTTCTTT
.	TRBV27	.	TRBJ1-1	CASSAGVGTEAFF	TGTGCCAGCAGTGCAGGGGTCGGCACTGAAGCTTTCTTT
TRBD1	TRBV10-3	.	TRBJ2-1	CAGKGTGVGNEQFF	TGTGCCGGAAAAGGGACAGGGGTCGGGAATGAGCAGTTCTTC
.	TRBV27	.	TRBJ2-5	CASSLSPESAQYF	TGTGCCAGCAGTTTATCCCCGGAGTCGGCCCAGTACTTC
TRBD2	TRBV6-7	.	TRBJ2-7	CASSVGLAGVNWNYEQYF	TGTGCCAGCAGTGTAGGACTAGCGGGGGTTAACTGGAACTACGAGCAGTACTTC
TRBD1	TRBV29-1	.	TRBJ1-2	CSVPDYQQGARYGYTF	TGCAGCGTCCCGGATTATCAACAGGGGGCGCGATATGGCTACACCTTC
.	TRBV7-9	.	TRBJ2-5	CASSLVMSQETQYF	TGTGCCAGCAGCTTAGTAATGTCTCAAGAGACCCAGTACTTC
.	TRBV6-6	.	TRBJ1-4	CASSSGGANEKLFF	TGTGCCAGCAGTTCGGGAGGGGCTAATGAAAAACTGTTTTTT
.	TRBV11-2	.	TRBJ2-5	CASSLGGGIQETQYF	TGTGCCAGCAGCTTAGGGGGGGGCATCCAAGAGACCCAGTACTTC
.	TRBV4-1	.	TRBJ2-7	CASSQDRRVSYEQYF	TGCGCCAGCAGCCAAGATCGCAGGGTTTCCTACGAGCAGTACTTC
TRBD1	TRBV10-3	.	TRBJ1-1	CAISDGRGEAFF	TGTGCCATCAGTGACGGCAGGGGGGAAGCTTTCTTT
TRBD2	TRBV5-1	.	TRBJ2-5	CASSLGGGPETQYF	TGCGCCAGCTCCCTCGGGGGGGGGCCAGAGACCCAGTACTTC
.	TRBV19	.	TRBJ2-3	CASSQPWDESDTQYF	TGTGCCAGTAGCCAACCGTGGGACGAGTCAGATACGCAGTATTTT
TRBD2	TRBV7-2	.	TRBJ2-3	CASSLGLAADTQYF	TGTGCCAGCAGCTTAGGACTAGCGGCGGATACGCAGTATTTT
TRBD2	TRBV4-3	.	TRBJ2-1	CASSPRTSGDPNEQFF	TGCGCCAGCAGCCCCCGGACTAGCGGGGACCCCAATGAGCAGTTCTTC
TRBD1	TRBV5-4	.	TRBJ2-2	CASSVTGGGTGELFF	TGTGCCAGCAGCGTGACAGGGGGTGGCACCGGGGAGCTGTTTTTT
TRBD2	TRBV2	.	TRBJ2-2	CASRDSGVILRGKAGELFF	TGTGCCAGCAGGGATAGCGGGGTAATCTTACGGGGGAAAGCCGGGGAGCTGTTTTTT
TRBD1	TRBV15	.	TRBJ1-5	CATRRQGSQPQHF	TGTGCCACCAGAAGACAGGGTTCTCAGCCCCAGCATTTT
.	TRBV6-1	once	TRBJ2-5	CASRGIVSPVETQYF	TGTGCCAGCAGAGGTATTGTGAGCCCGGTGGAGACCCAGTACTTC
.	TRBV28	once	TRBJ1-1	CASTLPSGQSTEAFF	TGTGCCAGCACCTTACCCTCAGGGCAGAGTACTGAAGCTTTCTTT
TRBD2	TRBV10-3	.	TRBJ2-1	CAISGGGGAYNEQFF	TGTGCCATCAGTGGTGGCGGGGGGGCCTACAATGAGCAGTTCTTC
.	TRBV5-4	once	TRBJ1-2	CASSLAFLGDGYTF	TGTGCCAGCAGCTTGGCCTTTTTGGGGGATGGCTACACCTTC
.	TRBV5-1	.	TRBJ2-3	CASSPAPGTDTQYF	TGCGCCAGCAGCCCTGCCCCGGGCACAGATACGCAGTATTTT
.	TRBV5-1	once	TRBJ2-7	CASSFYPLSSYEQYF	TGCGCCAGCAGCTTTTATCCCCTCAGCTCCTACGAGCAGTACTTC